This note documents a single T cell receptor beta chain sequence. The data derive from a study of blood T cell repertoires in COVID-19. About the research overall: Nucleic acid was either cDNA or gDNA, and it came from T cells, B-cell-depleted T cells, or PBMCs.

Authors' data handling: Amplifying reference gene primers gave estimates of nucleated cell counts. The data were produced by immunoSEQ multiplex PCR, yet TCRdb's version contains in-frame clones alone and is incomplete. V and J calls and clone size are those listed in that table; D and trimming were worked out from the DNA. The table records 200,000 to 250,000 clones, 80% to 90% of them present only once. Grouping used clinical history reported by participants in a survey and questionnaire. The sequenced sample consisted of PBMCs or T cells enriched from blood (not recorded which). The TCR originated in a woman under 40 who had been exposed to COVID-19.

The chain's CDR3 is CASSLCTTGGQEGGQTEAFF. The CDR3 DNA reads TGTGCCAGCAGTTTATGCACGACAGGGGGCCAGGAGGGCGGACAGACTGAAGCTTTCTTT. This rearrangement joins TRBV28 to TRBJ1-1; 10 bases match TRBD1. Germline assignment: CDR1 MDHEN and CDR2 SYDVKM. The J segment lost 5 bases and the V segment lost 0 bases, leaving 18 bases of the junction unmatched. The CDR3 covers 20 residues.